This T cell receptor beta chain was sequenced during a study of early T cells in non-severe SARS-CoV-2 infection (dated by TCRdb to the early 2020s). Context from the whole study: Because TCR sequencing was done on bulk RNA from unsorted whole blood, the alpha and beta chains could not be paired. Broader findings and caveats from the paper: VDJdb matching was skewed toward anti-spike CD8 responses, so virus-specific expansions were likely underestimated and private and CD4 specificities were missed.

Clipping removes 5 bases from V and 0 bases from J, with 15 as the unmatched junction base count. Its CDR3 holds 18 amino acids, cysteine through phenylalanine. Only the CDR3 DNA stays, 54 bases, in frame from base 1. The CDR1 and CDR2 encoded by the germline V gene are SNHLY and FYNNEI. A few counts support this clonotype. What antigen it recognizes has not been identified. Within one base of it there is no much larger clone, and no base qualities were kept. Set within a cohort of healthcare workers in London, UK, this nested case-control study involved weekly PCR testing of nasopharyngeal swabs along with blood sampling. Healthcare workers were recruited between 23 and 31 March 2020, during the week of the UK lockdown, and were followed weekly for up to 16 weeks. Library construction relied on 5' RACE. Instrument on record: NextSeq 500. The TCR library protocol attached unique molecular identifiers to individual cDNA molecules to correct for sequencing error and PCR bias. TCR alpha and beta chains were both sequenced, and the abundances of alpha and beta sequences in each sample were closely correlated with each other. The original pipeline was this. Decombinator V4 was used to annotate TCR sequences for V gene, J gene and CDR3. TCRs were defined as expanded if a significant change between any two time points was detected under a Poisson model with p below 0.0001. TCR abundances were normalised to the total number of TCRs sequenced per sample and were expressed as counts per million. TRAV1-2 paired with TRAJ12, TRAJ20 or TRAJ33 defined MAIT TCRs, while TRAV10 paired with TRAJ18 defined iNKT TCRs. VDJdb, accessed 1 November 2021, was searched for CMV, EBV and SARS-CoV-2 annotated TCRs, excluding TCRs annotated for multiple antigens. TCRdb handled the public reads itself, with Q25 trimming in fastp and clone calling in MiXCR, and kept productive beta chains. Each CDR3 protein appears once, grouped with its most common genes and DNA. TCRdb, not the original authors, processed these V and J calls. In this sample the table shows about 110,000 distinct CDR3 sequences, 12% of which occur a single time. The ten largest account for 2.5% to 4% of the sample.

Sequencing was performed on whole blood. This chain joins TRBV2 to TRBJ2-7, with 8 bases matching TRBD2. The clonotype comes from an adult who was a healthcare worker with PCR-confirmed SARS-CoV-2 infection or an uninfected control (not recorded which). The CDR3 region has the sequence CASSKELADTRDSYEQYF. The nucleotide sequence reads TGTGCCAGCAGTAAAGAACTAGCGGACACCCGGGACTCCTACGAGCAGTACTTC.